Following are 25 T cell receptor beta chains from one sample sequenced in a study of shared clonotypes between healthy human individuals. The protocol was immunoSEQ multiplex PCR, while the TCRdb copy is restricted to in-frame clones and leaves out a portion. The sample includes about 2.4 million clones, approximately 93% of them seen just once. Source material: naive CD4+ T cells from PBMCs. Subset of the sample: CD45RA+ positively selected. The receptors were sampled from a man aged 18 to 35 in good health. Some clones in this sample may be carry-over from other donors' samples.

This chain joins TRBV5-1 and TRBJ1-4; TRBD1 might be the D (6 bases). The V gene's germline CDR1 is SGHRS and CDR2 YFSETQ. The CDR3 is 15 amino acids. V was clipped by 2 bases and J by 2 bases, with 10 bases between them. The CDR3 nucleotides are TGCGCCAGCAGCTTTGGGGGGCCCACTAATGAAAAACTGTTTTTT. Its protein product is CASSFGGPTNEKLFF.

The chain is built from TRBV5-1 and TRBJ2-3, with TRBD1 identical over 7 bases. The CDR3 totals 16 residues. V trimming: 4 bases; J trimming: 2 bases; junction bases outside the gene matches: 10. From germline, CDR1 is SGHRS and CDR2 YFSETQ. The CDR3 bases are TGCGCCAGCAGCGGTCGACAGGGACAGACCACAGATACGCAGTATTTT. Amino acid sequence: CASSGRQGQTTDTQYF.

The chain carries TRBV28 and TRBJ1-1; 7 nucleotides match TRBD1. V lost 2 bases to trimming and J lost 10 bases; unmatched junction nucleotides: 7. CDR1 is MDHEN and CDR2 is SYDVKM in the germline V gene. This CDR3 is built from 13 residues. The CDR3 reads CASSLGQEKTAFF. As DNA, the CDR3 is TGTGCCAGCAGTTTAGGACAGGAGAAGACAGCTTTCTTT.

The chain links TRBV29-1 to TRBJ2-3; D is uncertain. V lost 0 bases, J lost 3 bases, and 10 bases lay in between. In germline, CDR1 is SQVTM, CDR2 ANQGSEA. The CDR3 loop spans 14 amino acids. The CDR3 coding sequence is TGCAGCGTTGAAGAATTTTCGGTAACAGATACGCAGTATTTT. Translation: CSVEEFSVTDTQYF.

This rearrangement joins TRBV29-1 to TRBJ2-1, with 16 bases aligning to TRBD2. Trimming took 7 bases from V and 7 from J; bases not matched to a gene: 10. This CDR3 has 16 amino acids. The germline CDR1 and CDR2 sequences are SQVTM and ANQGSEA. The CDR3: CSAEGGTSGRVNEQFF. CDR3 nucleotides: TGCAGCGCTGAGGGTGGGACTAGCGGGAGGGTAAATGAGCAGTTCTTC.

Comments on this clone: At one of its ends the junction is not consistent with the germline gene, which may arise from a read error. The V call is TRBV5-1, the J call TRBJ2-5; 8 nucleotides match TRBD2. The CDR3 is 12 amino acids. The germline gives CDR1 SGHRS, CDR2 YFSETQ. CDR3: CASNDKSSGWHF. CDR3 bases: TGCGCCAGCAACGACAAGTCTAGCGGGTGGCACTTC.

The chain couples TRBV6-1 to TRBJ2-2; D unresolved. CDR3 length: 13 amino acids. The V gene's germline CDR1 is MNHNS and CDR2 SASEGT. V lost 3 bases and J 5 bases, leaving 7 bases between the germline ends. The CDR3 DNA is TGTGCCAGCAGTGATGGGGTAACCGGGGAGCTGTTTTTT. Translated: CASSDGVTGELFF.

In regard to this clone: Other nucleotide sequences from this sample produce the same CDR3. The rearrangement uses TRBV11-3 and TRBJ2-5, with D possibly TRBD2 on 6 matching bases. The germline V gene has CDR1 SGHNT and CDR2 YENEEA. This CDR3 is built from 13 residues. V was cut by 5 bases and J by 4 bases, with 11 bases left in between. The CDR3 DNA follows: TGTGCCAGCAGCCTGGGACTCCTAGAGACCCAGTACTTC. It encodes CASSLGLLETQYF.

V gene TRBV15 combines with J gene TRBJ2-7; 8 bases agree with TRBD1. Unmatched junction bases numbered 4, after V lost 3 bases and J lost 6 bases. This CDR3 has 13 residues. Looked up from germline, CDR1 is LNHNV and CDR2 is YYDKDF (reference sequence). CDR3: CATSRNDRGEQYF. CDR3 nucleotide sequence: TGTGCCACCAGCAGGAACGACAGGGGCGAGCAGTACTTC.

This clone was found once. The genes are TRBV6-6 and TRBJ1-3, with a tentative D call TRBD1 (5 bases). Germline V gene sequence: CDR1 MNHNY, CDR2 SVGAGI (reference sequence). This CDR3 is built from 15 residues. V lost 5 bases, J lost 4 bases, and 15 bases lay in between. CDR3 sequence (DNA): TGTGCCAGCAGTCCCCCGGGACCCGGCGGAAACACCATATATTTT. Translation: CASSPPGPGGNTIYF.

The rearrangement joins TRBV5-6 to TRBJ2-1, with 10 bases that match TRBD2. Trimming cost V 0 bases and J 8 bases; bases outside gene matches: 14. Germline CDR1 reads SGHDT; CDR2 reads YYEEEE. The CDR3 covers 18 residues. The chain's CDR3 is CASSLARLAGEGGHEQFF. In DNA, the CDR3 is TGTGCCAGCAGCTTGGCCAGGCTAGCGGGAGAGGGGGGCCATGAGCAGTTCTTC.

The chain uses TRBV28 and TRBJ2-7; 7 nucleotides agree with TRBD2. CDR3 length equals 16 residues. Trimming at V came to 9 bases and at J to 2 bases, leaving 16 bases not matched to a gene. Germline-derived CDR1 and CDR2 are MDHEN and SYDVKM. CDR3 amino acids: CASSEGGAAGAYEQYF. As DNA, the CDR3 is TGTGCCAGTAGTGAAGGAGGTGCGGCGGGGGCCTACGAGCAGTACTTC.

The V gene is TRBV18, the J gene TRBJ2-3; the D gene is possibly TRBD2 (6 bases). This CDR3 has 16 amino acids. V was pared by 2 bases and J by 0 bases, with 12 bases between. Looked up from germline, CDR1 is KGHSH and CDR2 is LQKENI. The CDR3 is CASSPRSSGSTDTQYF. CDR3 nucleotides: TGTGCCAGCTCACCAAGGAGTAGCGGTAGCACAGATACGCAGTATTTT. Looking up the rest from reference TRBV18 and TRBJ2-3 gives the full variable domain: NAGVMQNPRHLVRRRGQEARLRCSPMKGHSHVYWYRQLPEEGLKFMVYLQKENIIDESGMPKERFSAEFPKEGPSILRIQQVVRGDSAAYFCASSPRSSGSTDTQYFGPGTRLTVL.

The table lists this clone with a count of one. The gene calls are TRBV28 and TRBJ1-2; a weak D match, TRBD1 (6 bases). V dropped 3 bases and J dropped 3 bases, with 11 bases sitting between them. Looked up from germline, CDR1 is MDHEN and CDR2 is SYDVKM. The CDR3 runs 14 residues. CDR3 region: CASSFVQGYYGYTF. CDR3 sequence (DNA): TGTGCCAGCAGTTTTGTCCAGGGGTACTATGGCTACACCTTC.

CDR3 nucleotides: TGTGCCAGCAGTCGCGGACTCGCCTACGAGCAGTACTTC. It translates to CASSRGLAYEQYF. The rearrangement links TRBV7-9 to TRBJ2-7, with TRBD2 as a possible D gene (5 bases). The CDR3 loop spans 13 amino acids. In germline, CDR1 is SEHNR, CDR2 FQNEAQ (reference sequence). V was pared by 6 bases and J by 2 bases, with 11 bases between. The full variable domain, in which reference TRBV7-9 and TRBJ2-7 provide the parts outside the CDR3, is DTGVSQNPRHKITKRGQNVTFRCDPISEHNRLYWYRQTLGQGPEFLTYFQNEAQLEKSRLLSDRFSAERPKGSFSTLEIQRTEQGDSAMYLCASSRGLAYEQYFGPGTRLTVT.

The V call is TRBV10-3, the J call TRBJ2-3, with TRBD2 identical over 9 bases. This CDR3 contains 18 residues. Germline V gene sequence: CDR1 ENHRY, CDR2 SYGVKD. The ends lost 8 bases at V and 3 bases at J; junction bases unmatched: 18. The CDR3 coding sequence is TGTGCCATCGGGGGGGGTGTCCATAGCGGGAGTTCGACAGATACGCAGTATTTT. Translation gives CAIGGGVHSGSSTDTQYF.

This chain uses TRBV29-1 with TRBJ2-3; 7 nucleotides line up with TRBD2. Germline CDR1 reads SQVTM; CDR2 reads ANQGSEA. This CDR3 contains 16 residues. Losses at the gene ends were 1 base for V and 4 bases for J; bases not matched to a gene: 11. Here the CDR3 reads CSVEVRLAEVSDTQYF. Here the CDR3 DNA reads TGCAGCGTTGAAGTGCGTCTAGCGGAGGTCTCAGATACGCAGTATTTT.

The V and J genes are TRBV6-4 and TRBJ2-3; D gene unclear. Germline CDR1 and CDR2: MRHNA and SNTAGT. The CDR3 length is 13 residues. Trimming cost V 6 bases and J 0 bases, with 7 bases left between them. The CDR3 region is CASREPSTDTQYF. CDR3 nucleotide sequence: TGTGCCAGCAGGGAACCTAGCACAGATACGCAGTATTTT.

CDR3 in DNA: TGTGCCAGCAGTTACTCGTCTAGCGGTCCCCGCAGTACGTTCTTC. This encodes CASSYSSSGPRSTFF. The rearrangement uses TRBV6-5 and TRBJ2-1; 7 bases match TRBD2. Germline lookup yields CDR1 MNHEY and CDR2 SVGAGI. The CDR3 covers 15 residues. V trimming: 0 bases; J trimming: 15 bases; junction bases outside the gene matches: 14.

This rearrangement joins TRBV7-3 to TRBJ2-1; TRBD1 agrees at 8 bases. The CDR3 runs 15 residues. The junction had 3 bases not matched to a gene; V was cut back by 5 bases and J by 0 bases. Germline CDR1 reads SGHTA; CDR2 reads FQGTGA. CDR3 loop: CASSIDRGSYNEQFF. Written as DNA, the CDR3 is TGTGCCAGCAGCATTGACAGGGGCTCCTACAATGAGCAGTTCTTC.

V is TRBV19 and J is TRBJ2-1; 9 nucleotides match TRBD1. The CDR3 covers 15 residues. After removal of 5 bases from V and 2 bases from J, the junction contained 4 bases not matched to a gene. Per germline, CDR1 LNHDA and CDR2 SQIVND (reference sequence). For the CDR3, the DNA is TGTGCCAGTAGTTCCGGGACAGGGCCCTACAATGAGCAGTTCTTC. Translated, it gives CASSSGTGPYNEQFF.

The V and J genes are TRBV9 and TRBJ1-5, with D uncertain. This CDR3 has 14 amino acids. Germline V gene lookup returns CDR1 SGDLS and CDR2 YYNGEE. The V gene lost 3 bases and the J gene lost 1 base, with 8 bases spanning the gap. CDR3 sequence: CASSATASNQPQHF. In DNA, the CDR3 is TGTGCCAGCAGCGCCACAGCCAGCAATCAGCCCCAGCATTTT.

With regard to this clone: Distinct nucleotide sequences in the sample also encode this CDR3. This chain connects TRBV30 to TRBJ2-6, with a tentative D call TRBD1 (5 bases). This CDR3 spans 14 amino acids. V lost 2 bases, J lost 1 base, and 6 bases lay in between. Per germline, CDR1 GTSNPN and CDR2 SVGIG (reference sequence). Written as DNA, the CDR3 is TGTGCCTGGAGTACAGGTTCTGGGGCCAACGTCCTGACTTTC. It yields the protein CAWSTGSGANVLTF.

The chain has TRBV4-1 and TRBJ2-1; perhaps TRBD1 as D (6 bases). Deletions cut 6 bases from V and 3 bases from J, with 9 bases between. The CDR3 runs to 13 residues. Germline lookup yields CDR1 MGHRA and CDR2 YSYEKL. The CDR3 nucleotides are TGCGCCAGCAGTACGACAGGCTACAATGAGCAGTTCTTC. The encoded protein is CASSTTGYNEQFF.

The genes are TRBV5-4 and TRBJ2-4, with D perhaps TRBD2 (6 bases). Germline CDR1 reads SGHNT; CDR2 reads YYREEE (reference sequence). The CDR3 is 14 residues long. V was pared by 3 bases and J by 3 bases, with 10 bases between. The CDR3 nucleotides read TGTGCCAGCAGCTCGACTAGGTACAAAAACATTCAGTACTTC. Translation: CASSSTRYKNIQYF.